The clone carrying this T cell receptor beta chain was counted a few times. The antigen is unknown. As the sequencing template, cDNA was produced by extracting RNA and reverse transcribing it. Assay used: immunoSEQ multiplex PCR; TCRdb lists only in-frame clones, some missing. The profile shows 150,000 to 200,000 clones, approximately 50% of them singletons. This entry comes from a study of CD8+ T cells in alopecia areata. Study-wide points: Researchers say the link of baseline CD8+ expansion to response remains uncertain, with one nonresponder. Lesional scalp, especially alopecia totalis/universalis, showed higher clonality than normal scalp. Sequence data from scalp samples additionally include resident alphabeta T cells of normal skin.

The trim removed 3 bases at V and 3 bases at J, leaving 5 bases unmatched. CDR1 and CDR2 (germline): ENHRY, SYGVKD. This CDR3 has 16 amino acids. Stated treatment: oral pan-JAK inhibitor, 5-10 mg twice daily. The chain is built from TRBV10-3 and TRBJ2-5, with 12 bases that match TRBD2. This TCR was sampled from a human donor with alopecia areata. Sequenced here: CD8+ T cells sorted from blood, sampled at approximately week 51, from a patient treated with tofacitinib. CDR3 in amino acids: CAISDPRLAGEETQYF. DNA of the CDR3: TGTGCCATCAGTGACCCACGACTAGCGGGAGAAGAGACCCAGTACTTC.